This TCR beta chain was sequenced for a study of tumor T cells in aggressive B-cell lymphoma. The CDR3 has 15 residues. In germline, CDR1 is SGHDT, CDR2 YYEEEE. V was trimmed by 4 bases and J by 4 bases, leaving 17 bases between them. Libraries were prepared by immunoSEQ multiplex PCR; TCRdb keeps only in-frame clonotypes and omits some of them. The sample has around 1,700 clones, around 90% seen once; the top ten hold 6% to 9%. The gene calls are TRBV5-6 and TRBJ1-1; perhaps TRBD1 as D (6 bases). The source of this sequence is an adult with diffuse large B cell lymphoma. Sequenced input: tumor tissue. The DNA for the CDR3 is TGTGCCAGCAGCGTTTACAGGGAAAGTGGCACTGAAGCTTTCTTT. This codes for CASSVYRESGTEAFF.